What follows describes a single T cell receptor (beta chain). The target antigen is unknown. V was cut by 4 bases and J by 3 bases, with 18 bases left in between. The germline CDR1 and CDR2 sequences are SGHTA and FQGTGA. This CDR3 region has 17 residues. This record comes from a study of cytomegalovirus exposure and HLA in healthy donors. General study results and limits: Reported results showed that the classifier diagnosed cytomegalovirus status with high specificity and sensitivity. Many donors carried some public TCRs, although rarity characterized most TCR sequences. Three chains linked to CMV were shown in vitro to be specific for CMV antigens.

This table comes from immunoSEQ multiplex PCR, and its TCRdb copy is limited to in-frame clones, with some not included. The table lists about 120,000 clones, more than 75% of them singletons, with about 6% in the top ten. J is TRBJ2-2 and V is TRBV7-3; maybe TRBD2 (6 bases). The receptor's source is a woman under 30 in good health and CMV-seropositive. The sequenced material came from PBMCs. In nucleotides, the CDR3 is TGTGCCAGCAGCTCCTCGCGGACGGGCGGGGACACCGGGGAGCTGTTTTTT. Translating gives CASSSSRTGGDTGELFF.